The 21 T cell receptor beta chains listed next were all sequenced from one sample in a study of cytomegalovirus exposure and HLA in healthy donors. The PCR made use of 60 Vbeta and 13 Jbeta primers. Some clones are missing from TCRdb's copy, which holds only in-frame ones; the method was immunoSEQ multiplex PCR. The data contain 190,000 or so clones, around 83% of them seen just once; the ten biggest clones take up around 1.5%. Sequencing was performed on PBMCs. The receptors here all came from a man aged 50 to 59 in good health and CMV-seronegative.

The chain carries TRBV10-3 and TRBJ1-2; the match to TRBD1 covers 9 bases. V trimming: 2 bases; J trimming: 3 bases; junction bases outside the gene matches: 7. The CDR3 has 16 amino acids. The germline V gene encodes CDR1 ENHRY and CDR2 SYGVKD. The DNA of the CDR3 is TGTGCCATCAGTGAGGGGGGGACAGGGCGCGACTATGGCTACACCTTC. This gives the protein CAISEGGTGRDYGYTF.

The V call is TRBV7-9, the J call TRBJ2-5; D is ambiguous. Near its end, the DNA agrees better with TRBJ2-7, so the J call may be wrong. This CDR3 contains 14 residues. From germline, CDR1 is SEHNR and CDR2 FQNEAQ (reference sequence). The CDR3 nucleotides read TGTGCCAGCAGCTTAGGGGCTACGACCTACGAGCAGTACTTC. Protein sequence: CASSLGATTYEQYF.

The rearrangement uses TRBV19 and TRBJ2-6; possible D gene TRBD2, 7 bases. The CDR3 totals 18 residues. The V end lost 4 bases, the J end lost 1 base, and 17 bases lay between the germline ends. CDR1 and CDR2 from the germline V gene are LNHDA and SQIVND (reference sequence). The CDR3 nucleotides read TGTGCCAGTAGTACCTCCGCGGGGGCGGGTTCTGGGGCCAACGTCCTGACTTTC. Translating gives CASSTSAGAGSGANVLTF.

The chain recombines TRBV19 with TRBJ1-5; possibly TRBD1 for D (5 bases). CDR3 length: 15 amino acids. Trimming shortened V by 5 bases and J by 1 base, and 12 bases separated the two germline ends. Looked up from germline, CDR1 is LNHDA and CDR2 is SQIVND (reference sequence). The CDR3 DNA sequence: TGTGCCAGTAGTTCAACCAGGGTAAGCAATCAGCCCCAGCATTTT. Protein: CASSSTRVSNQPQHF. The full variable domain, rest sourced from reference TRBV19 and TRBJ1-5, is DGGITQSPKYLFRKEGQNVTLSCEQNLNHDAMYWYRQDPGQGLRLIYYSQIVNDFQKGDIAEGYSVSREKKESFPLTVTSAQKNPTAFYLCASSSTRVSNQPQHFGDGTRLSIL.

This chain joins TRBV27 and TRBJ1-2; maybe TRBD1 (6 bases). Trimming stripped 2 bases from V and 4 bases from J, with 11 bases between. In germline, CDR1 is MNHEY, CDR2 SMNVEV (reference sequence). The CDR3 spans 14 residues. CDR3 sequence: CASSLRQARYGYTF. CDR3 sequence (DNA): TGTGCCAGCAGTTTAAGACAGGCCCGCTATGGCTACACCTTC.

The chain recombines TRBV11-3 with TRBJ2-3; 8 bases agree with TRBD2. This CDR3 is built from 13 residues. Unmatched junction bases numbered 5, after V lost 3 bases and J lost 9 bases. Looked up from germline, CDR1 is SGHNT and CDR2 is YENEEA. Here the CDR3 reads CASSFGGGRTQYF. For the CDR3, the DNA is TGTGCCAGCAGCTTCGGGGGCGGGAGGACGCAGTATTTT.

CDR3 in DNA: TGCGCCAGCAGCTTGGCCCTAGCGGGGGGGCAGCATGAGCAGTTCTTC. Translating gives CASSLALAGGQHEQFF. V usage is TRBV5-1 and J usage is TRBJ2-1; TRBD2 aligns across 12 bases. CDR3 size: 16 residues. Germline CDR1 and CDR2: SGHRS and YFSETQ. V lost 0 bases and J lost 8; bases outside the gene matches: 6.

V and J are TRBV29-1 and TRBJ1-2, with D unresolved. The germline CDR1 and CDR2 sequences are SQVTM and ANQGSEA. CDR3 length equals 10 residues. With 5 bases removed from V and 7 bases from J, the gap between germline ends came to 8 bases. CDR3 coding DNA: TGCAGCGTTCGAGAGGCTGGCTACACCTTC. It yields the protein CSVREAGYTF. The full variable domain, in which reference TRBV29-1 and TRBJ1-2 provide the parts outside the CDR3, is SAVISQKPSRDICQRGTSLTIQCQVDSQVTMMFWYRQQPGQSLTLIATANQGSEATYESGFVIDKFPISRPNLTFSTLTVSNMSPEDSSIYLCSVREAGYTFGSGTRLTVV.

The J gene is TRBJ1-5, the V gene TRBV18, with D unresolved. CDR3 length: 13 residues. The V gene's germline CDR1 is KGHSH and CDR2 LQKENI. Between the trimmed V and J ends, which lost 1 base and 4 bases, there was a span of 5 bases. This CDR3 reads CASSPLPNQPQHF. The CDR3 region has the DNA TGTGCCAGCTCACCACTTCCGAATCAGCCCCAGCATTTT.

The chain uses TRBV7-2 and TRBJ2-7, with TRBD2 identical over 11 bases. The CDR3 length is 15 residues. The junction had 4 bases not matched to a gene; V was cut back by 4 bases and J by 2 bases. The germline CDR1 and CDR2 sequences are SGHTA and FQGNSA. This CDR3 is CASSSGLAGPYEQYF. The CDR3 DNA sequence: TGTGCCAGCAGCTCAGGACTAGCGGGCCCCTACGAGCAGTACTTC.

This clone was seen a single time. V is TRBV4-3 and J is TRBJ2-3; D is perhaps TRBD2 (7 bases). This CDR3 contains 16 residues. With 1 base removed from V and 6 bases from J, the gap between germline ends came to 17 bases. Germline V CDR1 and CDR2: LGHNA, YSLEER. Written as DNA, the CDR3 is TGCGCCAGCAGCCAAGGTTCTAGCCGGGGGGCGGATACGCAGTATTTT. This translates into CASSQGSSRGADTQYF.

V and J are TRBV15 and TRBJ1-2; unclear D gene. V dropped 0 bases and J dropped 5 bases, with 4 bases sitting between them. From germline, CDR1 is LNHNV and CDR2 YYDKDF (reference sequence). This CDR3 spans 12 amino acids. The CDR3 coding sequence is TGTGCCACCAGCAGAGATCGTTATGGCTACACCTTC. Translated, it gives CATSRDRYGYTF. The full variable domain, completed using reference TRBV15 and TRBJ1-2, is DAMVIQNPRYQVTQFGKPVTLSCSQTLNHNVMYWYQQKSSQAPKLLFHYYDKDFNNEADTPDNFQSRRPNTSFCFLDIRSPGLGDTAMYLCATSRDRYGYTFGSGTRLTVV.

The chain carries TRBV5-1 and TRBJ1-1, with D maybe TRBD1 (6 bases). CDR3 length: 17 residues. V lost 2 bases and J lost 2, with 19 bases in between. Germline V lookup: CDR1 SGHRS, CDR2 YFSETQ. The CDR3 nucleotides read TGCGCCAGCAGCTTCGAGACAACTCTTGGGGGCAACACTGAAGCTTTCTTT. This encodes CASSFETTLGGNTEAFF.

Concerning this clone itself: The sample carries other DNA sequences with the same CDR3. The chain uses TRBV5-1 and TRBJ1-3; a weak D match, TRBD1 (5 bases). Germline CDR1 SGHRS, CDR2 YFSETQ. The V gene lost 3 bases and the J gene lost 0 bases, with 10 bases spanning the gap. The CDR3 contains 15 residues. The CDR3 region is CASSWTGDSGNTIYF. The CDR3 DNA is TGCGCCAGCAGCTGGACGGGGGACTCTGGAAACACCATATATTTT.

The chain uses TRBV28 and TRBJ1-4; D possibly corresponds to TRBD1 (6 bases). The CDR3 is 13 residues long. V gave up 2 bases and J gave up 8 bases, with 9 bases separating them. CDR1 is MDHEN, CDR2 SYDVKM, per germline. The CDR3 DNA reads as TGTGCCAGCAGTTTAGGGGACAAGGAAAAACTGTTTTTT. This gives the protein CASSLGDKEKLFF.

CDR3 loop: CASRSNRGDYGYTF. The CDR3 DNA reads TGTGCCAGCAGATCAAACAGGGGCGACTATGGCTACACCTTC. V usage is TRBV6-5 and J usage is TRBJ1-2, with TRBD1 identical over 7 bases. Trimming cost V 6 bases and J 3 bases; bases outside gene matches: 7. Per the germline V gene, CDR1 is MNHEY and CDR2 is SVGAGI. There are 14 residues in the CDR3.

The chain combines TRBV11-1 with TRBJ2-3; TRBD2 might be the D (6 bases). Germline V lookup: CDR1 SGHAT, CDR2 FQDESV (reference sequence). This CDR3 contains 15 residues. Between the trimmed V and J ends, which lost 4 bases and 4 bases, there was a span of 15 bases. DNA of the CDR3: TGTGCCAGCAGCTATCGGGAGCCTACCCCAGATACGCAGTATTTT. Translating gives CASSYREPTPDTQYF.

This chain links TRBV14 with TRBJ2-3; D unresolved. The V and J ends lost 4 bases and 7 bases respectively, with 15 bases between them. Germline lookup yields CDR1 SGHDN and CDR2 FVKESK. The CDR3 is 14 amino acids. The DNA of the CDR3 is TGTGCCAGCAGCCTCTCGCTAGTGTTGAATACGCAGTATTTT. It is translated as CASSLSLVLNTQYF.

The V gene is TRBV7-2, the J gene TRBJ1-2; TRBD1 matches 9 bases. There are 14 residues in the CDR3. The V gene end was trimmed by 5 bases and the J gene end by 3 bases; junction bases not matched to a gene: 4. Germline V gene data show CDR1 as SGHTA and CDR2 as FQGNSA. The CDR3 spells CASSPRTGDYGYTF. As DNA, the CDR3 is TGTGCCAGCAGCCCTCGGACAGGGGACTATGGCTACACCTTC.

This clone was detected only a few times. This rearrangement joins TRBV6-1 to TRBJ1-4; 9 bases are shared with TRBD1. The V and J ends lost 6 bases and 8 bases, in that order; junction bases with no gene match: 1. CDR1 is MNHNS, CDR2 SASEGT, per germline. The CDR3 length is 12 residues. The CDR3 DNA is TGTGCCAGCAGACAGGGGGCGGAAAAACTGTTTTTT. Protein sequence: CASRQGAEKLFF.

The CDR3: CASSLTQNYGYTF. The CDR3 bases are TGTGCCAGCAGCTTGACACAAAACTATGGCTACACCTTC. V usage is TRBV6-5 and J usage is TRBJ1-2; D not resolved. Per germline, CDR1 MNHEY and CDR2 SVGAGI. There are 13 residues in the CDR3. V lost 6 bases and J 2 bases, leaving 10 bases between the germline ends.